The 18 T cell receptor beta chains reported below all come from one sample, sequenced in a study of molecular identifiers for immune sequencing clone quantification. TCRdb re-called the PCR reads with MiXCR, one entry per CDR3 protein. Of 550,000 to 750,000 distinct CDR3 sequences in the sample, approximately 20% were seen once. The material sequenced was naive CD8+ T cells from blood, with Jurkat cell RNA spiked in. The subset denotes: FACS-sorted CD8+CD4-CCR7+CD45RA+ naive T cells. These TCRs come from a human donor in good health. Some libraries in this study had Jurkat cell RNA spiked in.

Turning to this clonotype: An end of the junction does not agree with germline; a read error may underlie this. This chain connects TRBV7-2 to TRBJ2-7, with D perhaps TRBD1 or TRBD2 (5 bases each). Germline-derived CDR1 and CDR2 are SGHTA and FQGNSA. The CDR3 is 13 residues long. The CDR3 sequence is CASSFGGSYEQHF. The CDR3 DNA reads TGTGCCAGCAGCTTTGGGGGATCCTACGAGCAGCACTTC. Based on the CDR3 plus reference TRBV7-2 and TRBJ2-7, the full variable domain is GAGVSQSPSNKVTEKGKDVELRCDPISGHTALYWYRQSLGQGLEFLIYFQGNSAPDKSGLPSDRFSAERTGGSVSTLTIQRTQQEDSAVYLCASSFGGSYEQHFGPGTRLTVT.

With regard to this clonotype: A much larger clone is a single base away; this may be a read error. CDR3 DNA sequence: TGTGCCTGCAGCCCAACCACCGGGACCCAGTACAATGAGCAGTTCTTC. Its protein product is CACSPTTGTQYNEQFF. V gene TRBV9 combines with J gene TRBJ2-1; D may be TRBD1 or TRBD2 (5 bases each). The CDR3 covers 16 residues. Germline V gives CDR1 SGDLS, CDR2 YYNGEE.

This clonotype was detected many times. The CDR3 bases are TGTGCCAGCAGCCCCCCGACAGGCCTCACAGATACGCAGTATTTT. This sequence encodes CASSPPTGLTDTQYF. The chain uses TRBV7-2 and TRBJ2-3; TRBD1 might be the D (6 bases). Per the germline V gene, CDR1 is SGHTA and CDR2 is FQGNSA. The CDR3 runs to 15 residues. V was trimmed by 5 bases and J by 2 bases, leaving 14 bases between them. The full variable domain, in which reference TRBV7-2 and TRBJ2-3 provide the parts outside the CDR3, is GAGVSQSPSNKVTEKGKDVELRCDPISGHTALYWYRQSLGQGLEFLIYFQGNSAPDKSGLPSDRFSAERTGGSVSTLTIQRTQQEDSAVYLCASSPPTGLTDTQYFGPGTRLTVL.

The V call is TRBV4-1, the J call TRBJ2-4; 10 nucleotides line up with TRBD1. Germline CDR1 is MGHRA and CDR2 is YSYEKL. The ends lost 1 base at V and 16 bases at J; junction bases unmatched: 10. This CDR3 contains 14 residues. DNA for the CDR3: TGCGCCAGCAGCCAAGTCACCTCCGGGACAGGGGCATACTTC. Translation gives CASSQVTSGTGAYF.

This clonotype appeared many times. The chain recombines TRBV7-9 with TRBJ2-7, with D unclear. CDR1 SEHNR and CDR2 FQNEAQ come from the germline V gene (reference sequence). Trimming took 5 bases from V and 3 from J, leaving 11 bases between them. The CDR3 length is 13 residues. The CDR3, as DNA: TGTGCCAGCAGCCCCGCGGTCGGCTACGAGCAGTACTTC. It codes for CASSPAVGYEQYF. The full variable domain, completed using reference TRBV7-9 and TRBJ2-7, is DTGVSQNPRHKITKRGQNVTFRCDPISEHNRLYWYRQTLGQGPEFLTYFQNEAQLEKSRLLSDRFSAERPKGSFSTLEIQRTEQGDSAMYLCASSPAVGYEQYFGPGTRLTVT.

This clonotype was seen repeatedly, ten times or more. J is TRBJ2-3 and V is TRBV29-1; D is undetermined. Germline V gene data show CDR1 as SQVTM and CDR2 as ANQGSEA. The V gene lost 3 bases and the J gene lost 2 bases, with 6 bases spanning the gap. The CDR3 is 12 amino acids. CDR3 coding DNA: TGCAGCGTTGAGGCTCTCACAGATACGCAGTATTTT. Protein: CSVEALTDTQYF.

Remarks on this clonotype: A much bigger clone sits one base away, suggesting this may be a read error. The rearrangement links TRBV6-5 to TRBJ2-2; the match to TRBD2 covers 10 bases. This CDR3 spans 21 amino acids. The germline gives CDR1 MNHEY, CDR2 SVGAGI. The CDR3 protein is CVSSYSRDLQAGGPDTGELFF. DNA for the CDR3: TGTGTCAGCAGTTACTCAAGGGATCTTCAAGCGGGGGGGCCCGACACCGGGGAGCTGTTTTTT.

Worth noting for this clonotype: This clone may be a read error of a much larger clone one base away. This sequence joins TRBV7-9 and TRBJ2-7, with D possibly matching TRBD2 (5 bases). Germline CDR1 reads SEHNR; CDR2 reads FQNEAQ (reference sequence). CDR3 size: 13 residues. CDR3 DNA: TGTGCCAGCAGCTTATCACCAGACTACGTGCAGTACTTC. It is translated as CASSLSPDYVQYF.

The count of this clonotype is one. A much larger clonotype is one base distant, so this may be a read error. This sequence joins TRBV7-9 and TRBJ2-1, with D possibly being TRBD2 (5 bases). This CDR3 is 11 amino acids long. Germline loops: CDR1 SEHNR, CDR2 FQNEAQ (reference sequence). The DNA of the CDR3 is TGTGCCAACAGCTTAGTGGACTGGGTGGTCTTC. This gives the protein CANSLVDWVVF.

The chain combines TRBV6-2 or TRBV6-3 with TRBJ2-1; TRBD1 matches 10 bases. Per germline, CDR1 MNHEY and CDR2 SVGEGT. The ends lost 2 bases at V and 7 bases at J; junction bases unmatched: 8. The CDR3 spans 16 residues. The CDR3 region has the DNA TGTGCCAGCAGTTACCCGGGTGGACAGGGGGTTAATGAGCAGTTCTTC. It encodes CASSYPGGQGVNEQFF.

This clonotype was detected only a few times. The chain uses TRBV12-3 or TRBV12-4 and TRBJ2-1; D is perhaps TRBD2 (6 bases). With 5 bases removed from V and 7 bases from J, the gap between germline ends came to 15 bases. CDR3 size: 14 residues. The chain's CDR3 is CASSTLGGFNEQFF. The DNA for the CDR3 is TGTGCCAGCAGTACGCTCGGGGGTTTTAATGAGCAGTTCTTC.

The genes are TRBV27 and TRBJ2-1; D may be TRBD2 (5 bases). The germline V and J ends were trimmed by 6 bases and 4 bases, with 16 bases remaining between them. The CDR3 has 15 residues. Germline assignment: CDR1 MNHEY and CDR2 SMNVEV (reference sequence). The CDR3 loop reads CASSPSASSYNEQFF. CDR3 in DNA: TGTGCCAGCAGCCCTAGTGCTAGCAGTTACAATGAGCAGTTCTTC.

This clonotype has just a few counts. This CDR3 is CASSSPVRRTGRHTDTQYF. As DNA, the CDR3 is TGTGCCAGCAGTTCACCCGTACGACGAACGGGACGGCACACAGATACGCAGTATTTT. This chain connects TRBV6-2 or TRBV6-3 to TRBJ2-3; perhaps D is TRBD1 or TRBD2 (5 bases each). Trimming left V 4 bases short and J 2 bases short, with 25 bases between. The germline CDR1 and CDR2 sequences are MNHEY and SVGEGT. There are 19 residues in the CDR3.

This clonotype was picked up many times. This chain uses TRBV25-1 with TRBJ2-5, with 9 bases matching TRBD2. Trimming at V came to 4 bases and at J to 0 bases, leaving 6 bases not matched to a gene. This CDR3 contains 16 residues. Germline V gene data show CDR1 as MGHDK and CDR2 as SYGVNS. The CDR3 region has the DNA TGTGCCAGCAGTGGCAAGCGGGGGGACAACCAAGAGACCCAGTACTTC. Its protein product is CASSGKRGDNQETQYF.

This clonotype was counted many times. The chain joins TRBV7-9 to TRBJ2-7; 14 bases fit TRBD2. Germline values: CDR1 SEHNR, CDR2 FQNEAQ (reference sequence). The CDR3 is 20 residues long. Trimming took 1 base from V and 5 from J; bases not matched to a gene: 16. CDR3 in amino acids: CASSLVGLPGTSGSPDEQYF. The CDR3 DNA sequence: TGTGCCAGCAGCTTAGTAGGTCTCCCCGGGACTAGCGGGAGTCCGGACGAGCAGTACTTC.

This clonotype was counted at least ten times. J is TRBJ2-7 and V is TRBV6-5; D is perhaps TRBD1 or TRBD2 (5 bases each). V lost 8 bases and J lost 4, with 18 bases in between. CDR1 and CDR2 (germline): MNHEY, SVGAGI. The CDR3 spans 14 residues. Written as DNA, the CDR3 is TGTGCCAGCGCCAAAAAGGGGAGTACGTACGAGCAGTACTTC. It yields the protein CASAKKGSTYEQYF.

This clonotype was detected ten times or more. This sequence joins TRBV7-9 and TRBJ2-3; D call uncertain. The CDR3 totals 15 residues. Germline CDR1 reads SEHNR; CDR2 reads FQNEAQ (reference sequence). The ends were cut back, 5 bases at V and 4 bases at J, with 16 bases in the middle. The CDR3, as DNA: TGTGCCAGCAGCCACGTACCTTCGGCTGCAGATACGCAGTATTTT. It translates to CASSHVPSAADTQYF.

This clonotype showed up many times. The chain couples TRBV19 to TRBJ2-7; the D gene is possibly TRBD1 (5 bases). Germline CDR1 is LNHDA and CDR2 is SQIVND (reference sequence). Trimming pared 2 bases from V and 3 bases from J, leaving 11 bases between. The CDR3 runs to 14 residues. The CDR3 DNA sequence: TGTGCCAGTAGTATAATGGACAACCGCTACGAGCAGTACTTC. This translates into CASSIMDNRYEQYF.